Listed below are T cell receptor beta chains from one sample, sequenced in a study of blood T cell repertoires in COVID-19. Libraries were prepared by immunoSEQ multiplex PCR; TCRdb keeps only in-frame clonotypes and omits some of them. The sample has roughly 110,000 clones; about 87% are singletons. Sequencing used peripheral blood. These receptors were collected from a woman between 45 and 60 years old with acute or convalescent COVID-19. Both conserved end residues are part of each CDR3.

j_call v_call cdr3_aa
TRBJ2-3 TRBV5-6 CASSRRLLNTDTQYF
TRBJ2-2 TRBV5-4 CASSLGLAGGPDTGELFF
TRBJ1-4 TRBV18 CASSRGSNEKLFF
TRBJ2-7 TRBV24-1 CATSDCVGEREGYEQYF
TRBJ1-5 TRBV5-5 CASSLEGHSNQPQHF
TRBJ1-1 TRBV30 CAWSAGRMTEAFF
TRBJ2-3 TRBV19 CASSMWTSGRLTDTQYF
TRBJ1-4 TRBV9 CASSVAQGRANEKLFF
TRBJ1-5 TRBV19 CASSIQAFTYSNQPQHF
TRBJ2-1 TRBV2 CASSALIGNEQFF
TRBJ1-6 TRBV4-1 CASSQGGQFGSYNSPLHF
TRBJ2-7 TRBV28 CASSPGQVSYEQYF
TRBJ2-3 TRBV7-8 CASIVGLAGAEQDTQYF
TRBJ2-3 TRBV30 CAWSVWVLVGFEGRGADTQYF
TRBJ1-2 TRBV24-1 CATSDYGLIPSW
TRBJ1-2 TRBV7-3 CASSSDGTPGKGYTF
TRBJ1-2 TRBV12-3/TRBV12-4 CASLAAIGGYTF
TRBJ2-5 TRBV28 CASSSIRDTETQYF
TRBJ1-1 TRBV2 CASSEGGNTEAFF
TRBJ1-1 TRBV6-2/TRBV6-3 CASSLRGGGTEAFF
TRBJ1-2 TRBV5-4 CASSLTGGNNYGYTF
TRBJ1-6 TRBV4-1 CASSQEDLNFIYNSPLHF
TRBJ1-1 TRBV7-9 CASSLMGQSLTEAFF
TRBJ2-3 TRBV9 CASSVDQDTQYF
TRBJ2-5 TRBV7-2 CASSLAFSGGIPQETQYF
TRBJ2-3 TRBV24-1 CASSGADTQYF
TRBJ1-6 TRBV6-2/TRBV6-3 CASSPGTGEKRLNF
TRBJ1-3 TRBV15 CATSGTGTGNTIYF
TRBJ2-1 TRBV5-6 CASSPGDYNEQFF
TRBJ2-1 TRBV2 CASRQGGSIEQFF
TRBJ2-3 TRBV5-5 CASSFQRTTTDTQYF
TRBJ1-1 TRBV7-2 CASRDTGQPNTEAFF
TRBJ1-2 TRBV12-2 CASRLANAPANYGYTF
TRBJ1-2 TRBV4-3 CASSQDIGGTGARFNYGYTF
TRBJ1-2 TRBV7-2 CASSLGTGGNYGYTF
TRBJ2-1 TRBV7-9 CASSGGVPYNEQFF
TRBJ2-3 TRBV2 CASSVLRGLTDTQYF
TRBJ1-2 TRBV28 CASSPGTGGYGYTF
TRBJ1-5 TRBV28 CASSLFQGAFGQPQHF
TRBJ2-7 TRBV7-9 CASSAAYEQYF
TRBJ2-1 TRBV19 CASRPTGSLAGLYNEQFF
TRBJ2-1 TRBV21-1 CASRFLATKYNEQFF
TRBJ2-1 TRBV4-1 CASSQVSGRSNRDEQFF
TRBJ1-2 TRBV4-1 CASSQLSGYANYGYTF
TRBJ2-7 TRBV10-3 CAISGLAGAYEQYF
TRBJ1-2 TRBV27 CASSSPGQGNYGYTF
TRBJ2-7 TRBV19 CASSPGTEYEQYF
TRBJ1-4 TRBV28 CASSLTEGELFF
TRBJ2-5 TRBV19 CASGTGLGETQYF
TRBJ2-3 TRBV27 CASSRGLTDTQYF
TRBJ2-7 TRBV15 CATSRDIGRGLEQYF
TRBJ1-2 TRBV19 CASITTGGGLDGYTF
TRBJ2-1 TRBV9 CASSVEGVARNEQFF
TRBJ1-4 TRBV6-5 CASTMVRGNEKLFF
TRBJ1-4 TRBV28 CASSLDRRGEKLFF